The 15 T cell receptor beta chains below come from one sample, sequenced in a study of blood T cell repertoires in COVID-19. Here immunoSEQ multiplex PCR was the method, and the copy in TCRdb shows in-frame clones only, minus some. The sample consists of more than 15,000 clones, approximately 88% of them appearing once. Material for sequencing was peripheral blood. The receptors were gathered from a human donor in a cohort sampled during active COVID-19.

The chain recombines TRBV11-2 with TRBJ2-7; 7 bases map to TRBD2. Germline loops: CDR1 SGHAT, CDR2 FQNNGV. The V gene end was trimmed by 2 bases and the J gene end by 3 bases; junction bases not matched to a gene: 10. This CDR3 is 16 amino acids long. CDR3 nucleotide sequence: TGTGCCAGCAGCTTAACCAGCGGGGAAGTCTACTACGAGCAGTACTTC. Translating it yields CASSLTSGEVYYEQYF.

This sequence joins TRBV11-2 and TRBJ2-7; no clear D. The CDR3 length is 13 residues. V dropped 2 bases and J dropped 2 bases, with 7 bases sitting between them. CDR1 and CDR2 (germline): SGHAT, FQNNGV. CDR3 coding DNA: TGTGCCAGCAGCTTATCAGGCACCTACGAGCAGTACTTC. Translation: CASSLSGTYEQYF.

In this sample, this clone is medium-sized. The chain combines TRBV27 with TRBJ1-6; 7 bases fit TRBD1. Losses at the gene ends were 3 bases for V and 7 bases for J; bases not matched to a gene: 6. CDR3 length: 15 amino acids. The germline V gene has CDR1 MNHEY and CDR2 SMNVEV (reference sequence). The CDR3 is CASSFTGTANSPLHF. The DNA of the CDR3 is TGTGCCAGCAGTTTCACCGGGACAGCCAATTCACCCCTCCACTTT.

This clone was found a few times. CDR3 sequence (DNA): TGTGCCAGCAGTGAAGGTCGGACTGAAGCTTTCTTT. Protein: CASSEGRTEAFF. The chain couples TRBV25-1 to TRBJ1-1; no reliable D call. CDR3 length equals 12 residues. CDR1 and CDR2 (germline): MGHDK, SYGVNS. Trimming took 2 bases from V and 5 from J, leaving 6 bases between them.

The rearrangement joins TRBV28 to TRBJ2-1; unclear D gene. This CDR3 is 11 amino acids long. The germline V gene has CDR1 MDHEN and CDR2 SYDVKM. Trimming took 5 bases from V and 5 from J, leaving 4 bases between them. CDR3 sequence reads: CASSLDNEQFF. The DNA for the CDR3 is TGTGCCAGCAGTCTCGACAATGAGCAGTTCTTC.

This chain connects TRBV4-1 to TRBJ2-1; D is possibly TRBD2 (6 bases). Germline V gives CDR1 MGHRA, CDR2 YSYEKL. The CDR3 extends over 12 amino acids. The ends were cut back, 11 bases at V and 8 bases at J, with 16 bases in the middle. CDR3 coding DNA: TGCGCCTCCTCCGGGGGTGCCGATGAGCAGTTCTTC. Translation gives CASSGGADEQFF.

The chain employs TRBV15 and TRBJ1-1; D possibly corresponds to TRBD1 (5 bases). CDR1 LNHNV and CDR2 YYDKDF come from the germline V gene (reference sequence). The CDR3 consists of 15 residues. The V gene lost 3 bases and the J gene lost 1 base, with 12 bases spanning the gap. In nucleotides, the CDR3 is TGTGCCACCAGCAGTCCCGCGCAGGGGAACACTGAAGCTTTCTTT. This encodes CATSSPAQGNTEAFF.

J is TRBJ1-2 and V is TRBV28; 8 bases are a match to TRBD1. The germline V gene encodes CDR1 MDHEN and CDR2 SYDVKM. Trimming at V came to 6 bases and at J to 5 bases, leaving 17 bases not matched to a gene. The CDR3 runs to 17 residues. CDR3 nucleotide sequence: TGTGCCAGCAGCCTCTCGCGAACGGGAGACAGGGGATATGGCTACACCTTC. It translates to CASSLSRTGDRGYGYTF.

The chain carries TRBV2 and TRBJ2-1; 10 nucleotides align to TRBD2. The CDR3 covers 14 residues. Trimming removed 6 bases from V and 8 bases from J; junction bases left unmatched: 7. From germline, CDR1 is SNHLY and CDR2 FYNNEI. The CDR3 coding sequence is TGTGCCAGCAGCTCCGGGACTAGCGTCGATGAGCAGTTCTTC. Its translation is CASSSGTSVDEQFF.

CDR3 coding DNA: TGCAGTGCTAGAGCAGGGGGTGAGCAGTTCTTC. This translates into CSARAGGEQFF. The chain links TRBV20-1 to TRBJ2-1; 7 bases match TRBD1. The length of the CDR3 is 11 residues. Per the germline V gene, CDR1 is DFQATT and CDR2 is SNEGSKA (reference sequence). The V segment lost 1 base and the J segment 9 bases; nucleotides outside the gene matches: 0.

V is TRBV5-1 and J is TRBJ2-7, with 11 bases fitting TRBD2. Germline CDR1 SGHRS, CDR2 YFSETQ. V lost 4 bases and J lost 2; bases outside the gene matches: 5. CDR3 length equals 15 residues. The CDR3 DNA reads as TGCGCCAGCAGCCCCTTAGCGGGAGGGCCCTACGAGCAGTACTTC. Its translation is CASSPLAGGPYEQYF.

This sequence joins TRBV5-1 and TRBJ1-3; the match to TRBD1 covers 7 bases. CDR3 length: 15 amino acids. V was pared by 10 bases and J by 2 bases, with 12 bases of the junction left unmatched. Germline-derived CDR1 and CDR2 are SGHRS and YFSETQ. The CDR3 DNA reads TGCGCCGGTACGCCCAGGGGGTACGCTGGAAACACCATATATTTT. It specifies CAGTPRGYAGNTIYF.

The chain links TRBV28 to TRBJ2-7; maybe TRBD1 (5 bases). V was cut by 3 bases and J by 10 bases, with 10 bases left in between. CDR3 length: 11 amino acids. Germline CDR1 MDHEN, CDR2 SYDVKM. CDR3 DNA: TGTGCCAGCAGTTTCCAGACAGTACAGTACTTC. Translation gives CASSFQTVQYF.

The chain couples TRBV29-1 to TRBJ2-2; the match to TRBD1 covers 7 bases. The germline V gene encodes CDR1 SQVTM and CDR2 ANQGSEA. This CDR3 spans 14 amino acids. V was clipped by 5 bases and J by 2 bases; unmatched bases: 5. The CDR3 loop is CSVFRDSNTGELFF. Written as DNA, the CDR3 is TGCAGCGTTTTCCGGGACAGCAACACCGGGGAGCTGTTTTTT.

This chain's CDR3 is CASSLQGATSPLHF. The DNA for the CDR3 is TGTGCCAGCAGCTTACAGGGGGCGACTTCACCCCTCCACTTT. J is TRBJ1-6 and V is TRBV7-9, with TRBD1 matching over 8 bases. There are 14 residues in the CDR3. The junction had 3 bases not matched to a gene; V was cut back by 2 bases and J by 9 bases. The germline CDR1 and CDR2 sequences are SEHNR and FQNEAQ (reference sequence).